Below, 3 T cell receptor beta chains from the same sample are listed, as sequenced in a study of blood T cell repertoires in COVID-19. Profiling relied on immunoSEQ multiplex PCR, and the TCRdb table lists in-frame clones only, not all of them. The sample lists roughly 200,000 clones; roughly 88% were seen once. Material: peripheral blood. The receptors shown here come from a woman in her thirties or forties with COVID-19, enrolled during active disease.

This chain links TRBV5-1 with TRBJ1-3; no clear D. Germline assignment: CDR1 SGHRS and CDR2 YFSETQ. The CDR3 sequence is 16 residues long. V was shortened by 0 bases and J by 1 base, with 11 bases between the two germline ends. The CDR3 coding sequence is TGCGCCAGCAGCTTGGATGGAGTTGGTTCTGGAAACACCATATATTTT. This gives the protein CASSLDGVGSGNTIYF.

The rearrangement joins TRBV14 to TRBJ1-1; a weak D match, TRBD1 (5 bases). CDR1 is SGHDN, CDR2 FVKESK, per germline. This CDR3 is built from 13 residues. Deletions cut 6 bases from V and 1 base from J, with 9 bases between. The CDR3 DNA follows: TGTGCCAGCAGTCAGACAGCGAACACTGAAGCTTTCTTT. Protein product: CASSQTANTEAFF.

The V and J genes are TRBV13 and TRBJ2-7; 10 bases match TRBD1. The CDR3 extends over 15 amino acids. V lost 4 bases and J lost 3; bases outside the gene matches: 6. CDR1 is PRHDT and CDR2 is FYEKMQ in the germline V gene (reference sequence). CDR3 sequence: CASSSTGGDYYEQYF. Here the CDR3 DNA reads TGTGCCAGCAGCTCGACAGGGGGCGACTACTACGAGCAGTACTTC. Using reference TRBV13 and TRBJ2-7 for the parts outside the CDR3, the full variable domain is AAGVIQSPRHLIKEKRETATLKCYPIPRHDTVYWYQQGPGQDPQFLISFYEKMQSDKGSIPDRFSAQQFSDYHSELNMSSLELGDSALYFCASSSTGGDYYEQYFGPGTRLTVT.